Each of the 9 T cell receptor beta chains below was sequenced from the same sample in a study of molecular identifiers for immune sequencing clone quantification. TCRdb reprocessed the PCR reads via MiXCR and lists one record per CDR3 protein. This table has 550,000 to 750,000 distinct CDR3 sequences, just under 20% appearing once. The sequencing sample was made of naive CD8+ T cells from blood, with Jurkat cell RNA spiked in. The sample's subset: FACS-sorted CD8+CD4-CCR7+CD45RA+ naive T cells. The receptor source for this set is a human donor in good health. Some libraries in this study had Jurkat cell RNA spiked in.

The sample holds many counts of this clonotype. The chain links TRBV19 to TRBJ1-5, with 7 bases identical to TRBD1. V shed 7 bases and J 0 bases; nucleotides not matched to a gene: 6. Germline values: CDR1 LNHDA, CDR2 SQIVND (reference sequence). CDR3 length equals 15 residues. This chain's CDR3 is CASTTGAYSNQPQHF. Here the CDR3 DNA reads TGTGCCAGTACAACAGGGGCTTATAGCAATCAGCCCCAGCATTTT.

As to this clonotype: A much larger clone differs from this one at a single base, so this may be a read error. The chain joins TRBV2 to TRBJ2-6; D not resolved. The CDR3 sequence is 16 residues long. Germline V CDR1 and CDR2: SNHLY, FYNNEI. The CDR3 spells CACRETFLTGANVLTF. The CDR3 DNA sequence: TGTGCCTGCAGAGAAACCTTCTTAACTGGGGCCAACGTCCTGACTTTC.

V and J are TRBV24-1 and TRBJ2-1; 8 bases fit TRBD1. The CDR3 sequence is 13 residues long. Trimming at V came to 9 bases and at J to 8 bases, leaving 8 bases not matched to a gene. Germline assignment: CDR1 KGHDR and CDR2 SFDVKD. The CDR3: CATLDRDGDEQFF. The CDR3 region has the DNA TGTGCCACCTTGGACAGGGATGGGGATGAGCAGTTCTTC.

In regard to this clonotype: A read error may explain this, as a much larger clone is one base away. It is likely a read error, because the conserved phenylalanine at the end of the CDR3 is missing. The gene calls are TRBV7-2 and TRBJ2-7; D may be TRBD2 (6 bases). The CDR3 runs 14 residues. Trimming removed 4 bases from V and 3 bases from J, with 13 bases in between. Germline CDR1 reads SGHTA; CDR2 reads FQGNSA. The CDR3 protein is CASSSPRDFYEQYS. The CDR3 nucleotides read TGTGCCAGCAGCTCACCTCGGGACTTCTACGAGCAGTACTCC.

V is TRBV21-1 and J is TRBJ1-1. TRBV21-1 is described as a pseudogene. The CDR3 has 14 residues. The CDR3 region is CASSKRRVRTEAFF. The CDR3 nucleotides are TGTGCCAGCAGCAAGAGGAGGGTACGCACTGAAGCTTTCTTT.

As to this clonotype: A much more abundant neighbour one base away suggests this may be a read error. This chain uses TRBV12-3 or TRBV12-4 with TRBJ2-2; D uncertain. Trimming stripped 3 bases from V and 7 bases from J, with 6 bases between. The CDR3 sequence is 12 residues long. This CDR3 is CASSFASGELFF. CDR3 DNA: TGTGCCAGCAGTTTTGCCAGCGGGGAGCTGTTTTTT.

V and J are TRBV4-2 and TRBJ2-7; 9 nucleotides line up with TRBD1. V lost 0 bases and J lost 3; bases outside the gene matches: 3. Germline CDR1 reads LGHNA; CDR2 reads YNFKEQ. CDR3 length: 15 residues. CDR3 protein: CASSQDRGQGYEQYV. In DNA, the CDR3 is TGTGCCAGCAGCCAAGACCGGGGACAGGGCTACGAGCAGTACGTC.

Details on this clonotype: Germline and junction disagree at one end, which may indicate a read error. The chain joins TRBV4-1 to TRBJ2-7; 11 bases are a match to TRBD1. Germline assignment: CDR1 MGHRA and CDR2 YSYEKL. This CDR3 has 15 amino acids. Here the CDR3 DNA reads TGCGCCAGCAGCCACGGGACAGGGGGTTATTACGAGCAGTGCTTC. It yields the protein CASSHGTGGYYEQCF.

Many counts were recorded for this clonotype. The chain links TRBV15 to TRBJ2-7, with 9 bases lining up with TRBD1. Germline V lookup: CDR1 LNHNV, CDR2 YYDKDF (reference sequence). The CDR3 length is 19 residues. After removal of 1 base from V and 2 bases from J, the junction contained 15 bases not matched to a gene. The CDR3 DNA reads TGTGCCACCAGCAGAGCGGGACAGGGTTTTGATAGCGGTCCCTACGAGCAGTACTTC. Protein: CATSRAGQGFDSGPYEQYF.